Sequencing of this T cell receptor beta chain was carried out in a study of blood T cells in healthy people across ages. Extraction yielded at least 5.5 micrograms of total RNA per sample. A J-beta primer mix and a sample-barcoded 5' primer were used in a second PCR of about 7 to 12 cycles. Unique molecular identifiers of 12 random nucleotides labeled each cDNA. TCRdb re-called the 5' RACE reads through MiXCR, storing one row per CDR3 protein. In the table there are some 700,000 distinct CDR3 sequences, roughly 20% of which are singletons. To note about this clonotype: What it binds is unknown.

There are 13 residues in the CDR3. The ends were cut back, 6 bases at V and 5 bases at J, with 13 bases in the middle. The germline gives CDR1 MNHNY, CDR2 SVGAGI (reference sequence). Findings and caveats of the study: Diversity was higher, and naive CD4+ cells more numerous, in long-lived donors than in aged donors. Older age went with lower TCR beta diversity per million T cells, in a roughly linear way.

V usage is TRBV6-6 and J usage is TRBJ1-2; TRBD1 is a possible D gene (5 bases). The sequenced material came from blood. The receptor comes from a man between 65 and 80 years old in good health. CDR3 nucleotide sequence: TGTGCCAGCAGCCAAGGGGTGAAGTATGGCTACACCTTC. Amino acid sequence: CASSQGVKYGYTF.